The TCR beta chain described here comes from a study of regulatory T cells in long-lasting Graves disease. Per the germline V gene, CDR1 is MDHEN and CDR2 is SYDVKM. CDR3 length: 15 residues. V shed 5 bases and J shed 4 bases, with 17 bases lying between them. This clonotype was observed many times. As yet, its antigen is unknown. Sequencing libraries for TCR beta were prepared with iRepertoire HTBI primers and Arm-PCR of CDR3 regions. Each CDR3 protein is one row after TCRdb ran MiXCR on the multiplex PCR reads. The profile shows about 470,000 distinct CDR3 sequences, less than 25% of them singletons. The time point was: persistent/refractory GD, antithyroid drugs over 5 years with positive TRAb. Scientists built the TCR library using RNA that was extracted from PBMCs. Roughly 9.3 milliliters of peripheral blood were taken and placed in EDTA tubes. Study-wide points: Compared with new cases, persistent Graves' patients showed reduced TCR diversity.

This TCR came from a female donor with Graves disease. J is TRBJ1-1 and V is TRBV28; D gene unclear. Sequencing was performed on peripheral blood mononuclear cells (PBMCs), taken when the disease was refractory, from a patient treated with antithyroid drugs. The CDR3 DNA is TGTGCCAGCAGTCCCATTCGGCCGAGACGCACTGAAGCTTTCTTT. Amino acids: CASSPIRPRRTEAFF.